The rows below give T cell receptor beta chains drawn from one sample of a study of blood T cell repertoires in COVID-19. The protocol was immunoSEQ multiplex PCR, while the TCRdb copy is restricted to in-frame clones and leaves out a portion. The table includes about 26,000 clones, 85% to 90% detected once. The sequenced sample consisted of peripheral blood. The receptors shown here come from a man in his sixties or seventies with active COVID-19. CDR3s leave out the opening cysteine and the closing phenylalanine or tryptophan. Each record gives: J gene, V gene, CDR3 protein.

j_call: TRBJ2-2; v_call: TRBV19; cdr3_aa: ASSILAGGPGGELF
j_call: TRBJ1-5; v_call: TRBV13; cdr3_aa: ASSLQQGGPVGGSPQH
j_call: TRBJ1-2; v_call: TRBV5-8; cdr3_aa: ASSLTMGQWGYGYT
j_call: TRBJ2-2; v_call: TRBV19; cdr3_aa: ASSIDRGDAGELF
j_call: TRBJ1-6; v_call: TRBV9; cdr3_aa: ASSAEGGRIDSPLH
j_call: TRBJ2-5; v_call: TRBV11-3; cdr3_aa: ASSLDSGVQETQY
j_call: TRBJ1-6; v_call: TRBV7-2; cdr3_aa: ASSLRDRGHNSPLH
j_call: TRBJ2-3; v_call: TRBV30; cdr3_aa: AWGSGGSTDTQY
j_call: TRBJ2-5; v_call: TRBV6-2/TRBV6-3; cdr3_aa: ASSSGTSGVETQY
j_call: TRBJ2-5; v_call: TRBV15; cdr3_aa: ATSRENGGWETQY
j_call: TRBJ2-3; v_call: TRBV30; cdr3_aa: AWRPLPSWGPRITDTQY
j_call: TRBJ1-3; v_call: TRBV19; cdr3_aa: ASTRGGSGNTIY
j_call: TRBJ2-7; v_call: TRBV7-6; cdr3_aa: ASSLLLSEQY
j_call: TRBJ1-1; v_call: TRBV27; cdr3_aa: ASSLLRIGNTEAF
j_call: TRBJ1-1; v_call: TRBV7-9; cdr3_aa: ASTAYQDTEAF
j_call: TRBJ1-6; v_call: TRBV6-5; cdr3_aa: ASSRQGNNSPLH
j_call: TRBJ1-2; v_call: TRBV19; cdr3_aa: ASSIDGRAFYGYT
j_call: TRBJ2-5; v_call: TRBV11-1; cdr3_aa: ASSLRRFQETQY
j_call: TRBJ1-4; v_call: TRBV9; cdr3_aa: ASSATGGNEKLF
j_call: TRBJ2-5; v_call: TRBV4-1; cdr3_aa: ASSQGVSQETQY
j_call: TRBJ1-2; v_call: TRBV12-3/TRBV12-4; cdr3_aa: ASSSGGGYT
j_call: TRBJ2-1; v_call: TRBV27; cdr3_aa: ASSLSRTGFNEQF
j_call: TRBJ2-3; v_call: TRBV5-1; cdr3_aa: ATSTGVTSGGSTDTQY
j_call: TRBJ1-1; v_call: TRBV5-4; cdr3_aa: ASSPETGIRTEAF
j_call: TRBJ1-2; v_call: TRBV2; cdr3_aa: ASTSSRDYGYT
j_call: TRBJ2-6; v_call: TRBV15; cdr3_aa: ATSRDQGTGANVLT
j_call: TRBJ2-1; v_call: TRBV19; cdr3_aa: ASNLAGGPNEQF
j_call: TRBJ2-1; v_call: TRBV24-1; cdr3_aa: ATSDFSSPTGEQF
j_call: TRBJ2-3; v_call: TRBV5-6; cdr3_aa: ASSPQGADTQY
j_call: TRBJ1-6; v_call: TRBV7-9; cdr3_aa: ASSLGMGGSSYNSPLH
j_call: TRBJ1-1; v_call: TRBV11-2; cdr3_aa: ASRVRENTEAF
j_call: TRBJ1-3; v_call: TRBV30; cdr3_aa: AWSKGQAQGNTIY
j_call: TRBJ2-2; v_call: TRBV29-1; cdr3_aa: LAGGYFTGELF
j_call: TRBJ1-5; v_call: TRBV6-2/TRBV6-3; cdr3_aa: ASSYSGGGNQPQH
j_call: TRBJ2-7; v_call: TRBV7-2; cdr3_aa: ASSGETGREQY
j_call: TRBJ1-4; v_call: TRBV4-3; cdr3_aa: ASSQHLPGQGNEKLF
j_call: TRBJ1-1; v_call: TRBV28; cdr3_aa: ASKEVNTEAF
j_call: TRBJ2-1; v_call: TRBV5-4; cdr3_aa: ASSSGTSVDNEQF
j_call: TRBJ2-7; v_call: TRBV27; cdr3_aa: ASSPRTGAYEQY
j_call: TRBJ2-5; v_call: TRBV30; cdr3_aa: AWGGSGETQY
j_call: TRBJ2-5; v_call: TRBV5-1; cdr3_aa: ASSLWSEQETQY
j_call: TRBJ1-6; v_call: TRBV6-5; cdr3_aa: ATMGTGFSPLH
j_call: TRBJ2-2; v_call: TRBV3-1/TRBV3-2; cdr3_aa: ASSQELQGPTGELF
j_call: TRBJ2-1; v_call: TRBV7-9; cdr3_aa: ASSLVSGTSPF
j_call: TRBJ2-7; v_call: TRBV27; cdr3_aa: ASSYTGPYEQY
j_call: TRBJ2-1; v_call: TRBV27; cdr3_aa: ASSPQRGLNNEQF
j_call: TRBJ1-1; v_call: TRBV15; cdr3_aa: ATSRGRLDTEAF
j_call: TRBJ1-3; v_call: TRBV2; cdr3_aa: ASRLLGQTSGNTIY
j_call: TRBJ2-2; v_call: TRBV19; cdr3_aa: ASHTKAGGGGTGELF
j_call: TRBJ1-1; v_call: TRBV5-6; cdr3_aa: ASSFPGWAEAF
j_call: TRBJ1-2; v_call: TRBV6-5; cdr3_aa: ASSYHREGYGYT